This T cell receptor beta chain was retrieved from a study of cytomegalovirus exposure and HLA in healthy donors. Study-wide results and caveats: Compared with the roughly 700-donor mean, an Asian-associated ancestry cluster reportedly had fewer N-insertions, according to a later analysis. A missense variant in DCLRE1C was later tied to TCR beta V- and J-gene trimming.

A note on this clone: Its antigen is as yet unknown.

PCR employed 60 Vbeta and 13 Jbeta primers. Sequenced by immunoSEQ multiplex PCR; TCRdb stores in-frame clones only, minus some. The table includes about 80,000 clones, 62% detected once. This CDR3 has 16 residues. The TCR sequence derives from a male donor in good health and CMV-seropositive. Sequences were obtained from PBMCs. The rearrangement uses TRBV21-1 and TRBJ2-1; the D call TRBD2 from the table was never checked on the DNA. TRBV21-1 represents a pseudogene. CDR3 amino acids: CASSSLTPQRANEQFF. The CDR3 DNA is TGTGCCAGCAGCTCCCTCACCCCCCAGCGGGCCAATGAGCAGTTCTTC.